These 14 T cell receptor beta chains were sequenced from one sample in a study of CD8 T cells in ankylosing spondylitis. A single record per CDR3 protein comes from TCRdb applying MiXCR to the 5' RACE reads. The table records under 850,000 distinct CDR3 sequences, around 20% of them present only once. No antigen has been assigned to these receptors. Whole-study findings and limits: Made up of eight highly homologous variants, a TCR beta motif appeared characteristic of ankylosing spondylitis blood.

The sample taken for sequencing was blood, either unsorted or a sorted T cell fraction (not recorded which). Every receptor here comes from a male donor with ankylosing spondylitis.

This clonotype has only a few counts. The chain employs TRBV6-1 and TRBJ1-5; unclear D gene. Trimming cost V 4 bases and J 0 bases, with 10 bases left between them. Looked up from germline, CDR1 is MNHNS and CDR2 is SASEGT. The CDR3 runs to 15 residues. This CDR3 is CASSVVLSSNQPQHF. CDR3 in DNA: TGTGCCAGCAGTGTCGTTTTGTCTAGCAATCAGCCCCAGCATTTT.

The chain has TRBV5-6 and TRBJ2-7; 7 bases match TRBD1. With V trimmed by 2 bases and J by 2 bases, 7 bases remained unmatched. Germline values: CDR1 SGHDT, CDR2 YYEEEE. The CDR3 spans 15 residues. This CDR3 is CASSLYRGLAYEQYF. CDR3 in DNA: TGTGCCAGCAGCTTATACAGGGGTTTGGCCTACGAGCAGTACTTC.

The table lists this clonotype with a few counts. The gene calls are TRBV6-2 or TRBV6-3 and TRBJ2-5; TRBD1 matches 7 bases. The germline CDR1 and CDR2 sequences are MNHEY and SVGEGT. The CDR3 spans 16 residues. V was clipped by 1 base and J by 2 bases; unmatched bases: 7. Here the CDR3 reads CASSYYPDRLQETQYF. The CDR3 DNA follows: TGTGCCAGCAGTTACTATCCGGACAGGCTTCAAGAGACCCAGTACTTC.

This rearrangement joins TRBV3-1 to TRBJ2-1; TRBD2 aligns across 8 bases. With V trimmed by 10 bases and J by 5 bases, 19 bases remained unmatched. This CDR3 region has 17 residues. Germline V gives CDR1 LGHDT, CDR2 YNNKEL (reference sequence). The CDR3 reads CAIRTRGTGGRNNEQFF. The CDR3 coding sequence is TGTGCCATCAGAACAAGGGGGACGGGAGGGCGGAACAATGAGCAGTTCTTC.

The sample holds a few counts of this clonotype. The rearrangement joins TRBV6-1 to TRBJ2-1, with D maybe TRBD1 (6 bases). The CDR3 spans 14 residues. Germline CDR1 and CDR2: MNHNS and SASEGT. V lost 6 bases, J lost 6 bases, and 15 bases lay in between. CDR3 in amino acids: CASRAGVVINEQFF. The CDR3 DNA follows: TGTGCCAGCAGGGCAGGGGTCGTGATCAATGAGCAGTTCTTC.

This clonotype came up a few times. This chain uses TRBV7-9 with TRBJ2-5; D is possibly TRBD1 (5 bases). Trimming shortened V by 5 bases and J by 4 bases, and 17 bases separated the two germline ends. Looked up from germline, CDR1 is SEHNR and CDR2 is FQNEAQ (reference sequence). The CDR3 contains 15 residues. The CDR3 region is CASSPSKGKPETQYF. CDR3 DNA: TGTGCCAGCAGCCCCTCGAAGGGGAAACCAGAGACCCAGTACTTC.

V usage is TRBV15 and J usage is TRBJ2-7; 7 nucleotides match TRBD1. Trimming removed 8 bases from V and 1 base from J; junction bases left unmatched: 5. Per germline, CDR1 LNHNV and CDR2 YYDKDF (reference sequence). This CDR3 region has 13 residues. Written as DNA, the CDR3 is TGTGCCACCTCACAGGGGTTGTCCTACGAGCAGTACTTC. The encoded protein is CATSQGLSYEQYF.

The rearrangement links TRBV6-1 to TRBJ2-7, with D unresolved. The CDR3 spans 13 residues. V lost 4 bases to trimming and J lost 1 base, with 8 bases between them. Looked up from germline, CDR1 is MNHNS and CDR2 is SASEGT. CDR3 coding DNA: TGTGCCAGCAGTGTTTTCCTATCCTACGAGCAGTACTTC. Translation: CASSVFLSYEQYF.

The chain uses TRBV21-1 and TRBJ2-7; the DNA was not compared with TRBD1, the D call given in the table. TRBV21-1 is listed as a pseudogene. This CDR3 comprises 15 residues. The CDR3 is CASSINRGSLNEQYF. CDR3 DNA sequence: TGTGCCAGCAGCATAAACAGGGGGAGTTTGAACGAGCAGTACTTC.

The rearrangement joins TRBV9 to TRBJ1-3; no firm D call. V lost 5 bases, J lost 0 bases, and 12 bases lay in between. The germline CDR1 and CDR2 sequences are SGDLS and YYNGEE. The CDR3 is 15 residues long. CDR3 in DNA: TGTGCCAGCAGAGATGAAGGAATCTCTGGAAACACCATATATTTT. This codes for CASRDEGISGNTIYF.

This clonotype came up many times. The chain carries TRBV20-1 and TRBJ1-5; 8 bases fit TRBD1. This CDR3 contains 18 residues. The V segment lost 6 bases and the J segment 0 bases; nucleotides outside the gene matches: 16. Germline CDR1 and CDR2: DFQATT and SNEGSKA (reference sequence). The CDR3 nucleotides read TGCAGTGCAACAACCGGACAGGGAGGGATTAGTAGCAATCAGCCCCAGCATTTT. Translating gives CSATTGQGGISSNQPQHF.

The rearrangement links TRBV6-1 to TRBJ2-2; 11 bases map to TRBD1. J lost 5 bases, V lost 8 bases, and 10 bases had no gene match. Germline V gene sequence: CDR1 MNHNS, CDR2 SASEGT. The CDR3 is made up of 16 amino acids. The CDR3 loop reads CASGPDRGPETGELFF. The CDR3 bases are TGTGCCAGCGGGCCGGACAGGGGGCCGGAGACCGGGGAGCTGTTTTTT.

V is TRBV5-1 and J is TRBJ2-2; D is possibly TRBD1 or TRBD2 (5 bases each). Germline V CDR1 and CDR2: SGHRS, YFSETQ. The CDR3 length is 13 residues. V shed 7 bases and J shed 3 bases, with 10 bases lying between them. CDR3 bases: TGCGCCAGCGGGGACGGGGACACCGGGGAGCTGTTTTTT. Its translation: CASGDGDTGELFF.

This chain joins TRBV5-1 and TRBJ2-2, with 8 positions matching TRBD1. CDR3 length: 16 residues. The V segment lost 2 bases and the J segment 8 bases; nucleotides outside the gene matches: 11. Germline CDR1 SGHRS, CDR2 YFSETQ. Here the CDR3 reads CASSFTGGPLRGELFF. CDR3 bases: TGCGCCAGCAGCTTCACAGGGGGTCCCTTGCGTGGGGAGCTGTTTTTT.